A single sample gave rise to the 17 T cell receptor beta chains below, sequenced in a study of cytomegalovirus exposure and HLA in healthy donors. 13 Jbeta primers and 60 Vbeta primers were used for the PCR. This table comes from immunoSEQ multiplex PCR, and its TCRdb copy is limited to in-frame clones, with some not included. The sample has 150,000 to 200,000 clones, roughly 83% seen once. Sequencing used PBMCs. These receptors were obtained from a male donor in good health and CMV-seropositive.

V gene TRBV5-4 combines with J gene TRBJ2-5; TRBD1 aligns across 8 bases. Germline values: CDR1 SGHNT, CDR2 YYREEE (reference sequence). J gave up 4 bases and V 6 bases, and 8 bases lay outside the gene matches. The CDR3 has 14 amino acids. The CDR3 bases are TGTGCCAGCACCCAGTCCGGGACAGGAGAGACCCAGTACTTC. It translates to CASTQSGTGETQYF.

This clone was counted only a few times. The CDR3 sequence is CAISERDLQGSSGNTIYF. In nucleotides, the CDR3 is TGTGCCATCAGTGAGCGGGACCTACAGGGCTCCTCTGGAAACACCATATATTTT. V and J are TRBV10-3 and TRBJ1-3; D is possibly TRBD1 (6 bases). The CDR3 is 18 residues long. The V end lost 2 bases, the J end lost 0 bases, and 17 bases lay between the germline ends. Germline-derived CDR1 and CDR2 are ENHRY and SYGVKD.

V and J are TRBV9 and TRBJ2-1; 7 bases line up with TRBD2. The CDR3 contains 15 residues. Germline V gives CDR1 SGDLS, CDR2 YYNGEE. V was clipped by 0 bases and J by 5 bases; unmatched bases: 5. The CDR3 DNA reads TGTGCCAGCAGCGTAGCCGGGACTACGAACAATGAGCAGTTCTTC. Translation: CASSVAGTTNNEQFF.

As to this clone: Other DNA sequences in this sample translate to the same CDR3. CDR3 in amino acids: CASSPPGRGNEQFF. The CDR3 DNA reads TGTGCCAGCAGCCCCCCCGGGCGGGGAAATGAGCAGTTCTTC. The V gene is TRBV9, the J gene TRBJ2-1; D possibly corresponds to TRBD2 (6 bases). From germline, CDR1 is SGDLS and CDR2 YYNGEE. V was shortened by 4 bases and J by 7 bases, with 15 bases between the two germline ends. This CDR3 has 14 amino acids.

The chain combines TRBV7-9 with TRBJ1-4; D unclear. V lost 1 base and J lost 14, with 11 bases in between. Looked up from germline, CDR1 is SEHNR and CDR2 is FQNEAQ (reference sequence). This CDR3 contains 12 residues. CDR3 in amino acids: CASSLEGGLLFF. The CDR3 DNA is TGTGCCAGCAGCTTAGAAGGAGGCCTTCTGTTTTTT. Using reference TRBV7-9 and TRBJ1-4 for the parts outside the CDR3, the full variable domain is DTGVSQNPRHKITKRGQNVTFRCDPISEHNRLYWYRQTLGQGPEFLTYFQNEAQLEKSRLLSDRFSAERPKGSFSTLEIQRTEQGDSAMYLCASSLEGGLLFFGSGTQLSVL.

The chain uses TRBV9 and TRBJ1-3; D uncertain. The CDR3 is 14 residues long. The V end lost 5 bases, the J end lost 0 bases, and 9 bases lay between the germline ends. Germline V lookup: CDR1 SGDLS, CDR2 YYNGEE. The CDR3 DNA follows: TGTGCCAGCAGTACAGCCAGCTCTGGAAACACCATATATTTT. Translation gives CASSTASSGNTIYF.

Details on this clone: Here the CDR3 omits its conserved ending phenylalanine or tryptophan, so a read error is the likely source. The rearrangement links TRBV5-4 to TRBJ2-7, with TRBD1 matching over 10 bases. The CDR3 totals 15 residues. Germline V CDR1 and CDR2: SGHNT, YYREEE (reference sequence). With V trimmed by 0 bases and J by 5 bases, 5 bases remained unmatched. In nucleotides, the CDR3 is TGTGCCAGCAGCTTGGGACCGGGACAGGGGAACGAGCAGTACCTC. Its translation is CASSLGPGQGNEQYL.

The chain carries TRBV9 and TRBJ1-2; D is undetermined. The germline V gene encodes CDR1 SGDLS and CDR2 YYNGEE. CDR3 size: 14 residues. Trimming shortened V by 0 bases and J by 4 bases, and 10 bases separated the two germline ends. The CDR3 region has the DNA TGTGCCAGCAGCGTAGGGGCCGGCGCCTATGGCTACACCTTC. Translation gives CASSVGAGAYGYTF.

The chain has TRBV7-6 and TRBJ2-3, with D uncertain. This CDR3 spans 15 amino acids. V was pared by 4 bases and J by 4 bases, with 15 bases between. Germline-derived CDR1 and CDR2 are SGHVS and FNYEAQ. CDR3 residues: CASSSDFAGADTQYF. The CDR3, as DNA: TGTGCCAGCAGCTCCGACTTTGCCGGCGCAGATACGCAGTATTTT.

The CDR3 loop is CASSLGGSRLREQYF. The CDR3 DNA reads TGTGCCAGCAGTTTAGGGGGCTCGCGTCTCCGGGAGCAGTACTTC. V is TRBV28 and J is TRBJ2-7, with a weak D call TRBD1 (6 bases). The CDR3 contains 15 residues. CDR1 is MDHEN, CDR2 SYDVKM, per germline. Trimming removed 2 bases at V and 7 bases at J, with 18 bases between. The full variable domain, completed using reference TRBV28 and TRBJ2-7, is DVKVTQSSRYLVKRTGEKVFLECVQDMDHENMFWYRQDPGLGLRLIYFSYDVKMKEKGDIPEGYSVSREKKERFSLILESASTNQTSMYLCASSLGGSRLREQYFGPGTRLTVT.

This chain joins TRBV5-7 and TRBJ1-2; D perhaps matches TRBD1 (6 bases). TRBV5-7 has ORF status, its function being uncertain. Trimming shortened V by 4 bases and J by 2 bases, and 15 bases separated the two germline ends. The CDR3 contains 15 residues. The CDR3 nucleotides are TGTGCCAGCAGCCTCGAGACAGGAAGGAACTATGGCTACACCTTC. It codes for CASSLETGRNYGYTF.

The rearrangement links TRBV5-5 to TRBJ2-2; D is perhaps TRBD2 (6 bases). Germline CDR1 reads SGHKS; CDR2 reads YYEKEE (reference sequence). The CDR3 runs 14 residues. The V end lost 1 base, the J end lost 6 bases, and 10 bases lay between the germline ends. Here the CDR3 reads CASSLLAAPGELFF. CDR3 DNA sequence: TGTGCCAGCAGCTTGTTAGCGGCGCCCGGGGAGCTGTTTTTT.

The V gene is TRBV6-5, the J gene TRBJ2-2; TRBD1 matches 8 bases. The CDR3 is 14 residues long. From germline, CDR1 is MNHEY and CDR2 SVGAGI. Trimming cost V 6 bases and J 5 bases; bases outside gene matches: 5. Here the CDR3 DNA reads TGTGCCAGCAGGCGACAGGGGTTGACCGGGGAGCTGTTTTTT. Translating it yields CASRRQGLTGELFF.

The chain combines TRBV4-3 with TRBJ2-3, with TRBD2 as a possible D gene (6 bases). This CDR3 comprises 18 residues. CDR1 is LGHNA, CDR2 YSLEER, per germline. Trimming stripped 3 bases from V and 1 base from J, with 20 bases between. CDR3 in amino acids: CASSQGGAYLSRTDTQYF. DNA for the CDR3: TGCGCCAGCAGCCAGGGAGGAGCCTACCTCTCTCGCACAGATACGCAGTATTTT.

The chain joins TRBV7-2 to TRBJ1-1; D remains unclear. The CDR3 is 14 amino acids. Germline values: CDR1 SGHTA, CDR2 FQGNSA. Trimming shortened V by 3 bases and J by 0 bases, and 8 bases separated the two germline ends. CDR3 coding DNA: TGTGCCAGCAGCTTTCGAGGCCTGAACACTGAAGCTTTCTTT. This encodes CASSFRGLNTEAFF.

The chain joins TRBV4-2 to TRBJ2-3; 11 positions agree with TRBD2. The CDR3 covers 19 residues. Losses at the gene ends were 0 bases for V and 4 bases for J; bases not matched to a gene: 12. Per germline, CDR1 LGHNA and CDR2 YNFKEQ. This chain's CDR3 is CASSQDQAPGLAAADTQYF. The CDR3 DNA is TGTGCCAGCAGCCAAGATCAGGCCCCGGGACTAGCGGCGGCAGATACGCAGTATTTT.

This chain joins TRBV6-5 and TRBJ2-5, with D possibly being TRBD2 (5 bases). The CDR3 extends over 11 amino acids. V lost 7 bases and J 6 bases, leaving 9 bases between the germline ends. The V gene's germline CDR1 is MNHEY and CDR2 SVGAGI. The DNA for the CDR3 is TGTGCCAGCAATAACGGGAAGACCCAGTACTTC. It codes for CASNNGKTQYF.